The clone carrying this T cell receptor (beta chain) was seen more than once but under ten times. Its antigen remains unknown. The method was immunoSEQ multiplex PCR; TCRdb's version includes in-frame clones alone and lacks a portion of them. The data contain 40,000 to 50,000 clones, around 92% of them singletons. This sample was included in a study of OX40 agonist ivuxolimab in advanced cancers. Study context: Patients received the agonistic anti-OX40 (CD134) antibody ivuxolimab.

The germline V and J ends were trimmed by 0 bases and 0 bases, with 13 bases remaining between them. This CDR3 is 16 amino acids long. Germline V gene sequence: CDR1 SGDLS, CDR2 YYNGEE. Whole-study results and caveats: The study observed clonal expansion of CD4+ and CD8+ blood T cells by week 6 at 0.1 to 3.0 mg/kg.

The sequence came from an adult with an advanced solid tumor such as melanoma, head and neck, liver or kidney cancer. This material consisted of CD4+ or CD8+ T cells sorted from blood, taken in a trial of the OX40 agonist ivuxolimab. J is TRBJ2-7 and V is TRBV9; D remains ambiguous. In DNA, the CDR3 is TGTGCCAGCAGCGTAGTCCTCAGTCCCCTCTCCTACGAGCAGTACTTC. This codes for CASSVVLSPLSYEQYF. Supplemented by reference TRBV9 and TRBJ2-7, the full variable domain reads DSGVTQTPKHLITATGQRVTLRCSPRSGDLSVYWYQQSLDQGLQFLIQYYNGEERAKGNILERFSAQQFPDLHSELNLSSLELGDSALYFCASSVVLSPLSYEQYFGPGTRLTVT.